A selection of T cell receptor beta chains follows, all from one sample in a study of cytomegalovirus exposure and HLA in healthy donors. Method: immunoSEQ multiplex PCR; TCRdb's copy keeps in-frame clones and lacks some. The table records 130,000 to 150,000 clones, around 90% of them present only once. Sequences were obtained from PBMCs. These receptors were collected from a man between 18 and 29 years old in good health and CMV-seropositive. CDR3s include the opening cysteine and the closing phenylalanine or tryptophan.

>TRBJ1-6|TRBV7-2
CASSRDRDNSPLHF
>TRBJ2-7|TRBV7-6
CASSSKIPGQGSYEQYF
>TRBJ1-5|TRBV21-1
CASSKVSGVSQPQHF
>TRBJ2-1|TRBV10-1
CATGLADSSYNEQFF
>TRBJ2-7|TRBV6-5
CASSSRQGSEQYF
>TRBJ1-2|TRBV18
CASSPRQGKSGYTF
>TRBJ1-6|TRBV6-5
CASSYQGPDSPLHF
>TRBJ2-3|TRBV7-9
CASSPLDASGADTQYF
>TRBJ2-1|TRBV12-5
CASGPAPGQGPHEQFF
>TRBJ2-7|TRBV19
CASSRTGNEYEQYF
>TRBJ1-3|TRBV19
CATSVTVSGNTIYF
>TRBJ1-2|TRBV15
CATSEQGTYGYTF
>TRBJ2-2|TRBV4-1
CASSHPEPGELFF
>TRBJ2-1|TRBV9
CASSGPADSSYNEQFF
>TRBJ2-7|TRBV6-1
CASSAWGHTYEQYF
>TRBJ2-3|TRBV11-3
CASSSPRGQFGDTQYF
>TRBJ2-7|TRBV28
CASSGTVYEQYF
>TRBJ1-1|TRBV6-1
CASSPRQGASTEAFF
>TRBJ1-1|TRBV5-1
CASSPLQGASTEAFF
>TRBJ1-1|TRBV5-6
CASSSLRVANTEAFF
>TRBJ1-3|TRBV13
CASSFHQGVGNTIYF
>TRBJ2-5|TRBV5-1
CASSLAAGNYQETQYF
>TRBJ1-2|TRBV11-2
CASSPGTVVYGYTF
>TRBJ2-6|TRBV5-1
CATREGTVSGANVLTF
>TRBJ1-5|TRBV5-6
CASSGGPYSNQPQHF
>TRBJ1-1|TRBV14
CASSLMWGENTEAFF
>TRBJ2-7|TRBV28
CASSLIQGNEQYF
>TRBJ2-5|TRBV5-1
CASSPGWGTETQYF
>TRBJ1-5|TRBV15
CATSRGDRVGDQPQHF
>TRBJ2-3|TRBV9
CASSVASAGASTDTQYF
>TRBJ2-3|TRBV27
CASNPDSRVWTDTQYF
>TRBJ1-2|TRBV9
CASSKGQGGGYTF
>TRBJ2-7|TRBV19
CASSIGPSGRDLYF
>TRBJ1-1|TRBV6-1
CASSEPQQGSTEAFF
>TRBJ2-7|TRBV28
CASSLTAGVKYEQYF
>TRBJ2-7|TRBV30
CAWSTGTGSNEQYF
>TRBJ2-2|TRBV5-1
CASSLRTMNTGELFF
>TRBJ2-1|TRBV6-4
CASSDGLAGDEQFF
>TRBJ1-1|TRBV13
CASSSTGTANTEAFF
>TRBJ1-2|TRBV7-8
CASSPITGKANYGYTF
>TRBJ1-1|TRBV7-3
CASGRSRDTEAFF
>TRBJ2-3|TRBV19
CASSSTGGETDTQYF
>TRBJ2-7|TRBV27
CASSLGTSGVEQYF
>TRBJ2-7|TRBV29-1
CSVGPRQFSSYEQYF
>TRBJ1-5|TRBV27
CASQLTGGGGQPQHF
>TRBJ1-1|TRBV27
CASSVLAGGEAFF
>TRBJ1-5|TRBV21-1
CASSTRTGSHQPQHF
>TRBJ1-2|TRBV19
CASRHTTGTGSPGYTF
>TRBJ1-6|TRBV28
CASKLQGRVNSPLHF
>TRBJ2-7|TRBV6-1
CASSEIRGAPYEQYF
>TRBJ2-2|TRBV4-1
CASSQAPDVGQGFF
>TRBJ1-4|TRBV6-1
CASSVFGANEKLFF
>TRBJ2-7|TRBV9
CASSETPTARYEQYF